In this sample, the clone carrying this T cell receptor (beta chain) turned up many times. Its antigen is undetermined. A universal primer site and UMIs were added as TCR cDNA was made by 5'RACE template switching. TCRdb itself ran the 5' RACE reads through MiXCR, one entry per CDR3 protein. The table includes around 70,000 distinct CDR3 sequences, more than 5.5% detected once. This entry comes from a study of T cells after yellow fever vaccination. Whole-study results and caveats: CD4 and CD8 compartments shared a small share of clonotypes. Most primary-vaccination clones recurred post-booster (approximately 96% CD4, about 90% CD8). One caveat is that FACS-sorted repertoires could contain abundant clonotypes contaminating from the bulk population.

Sequencing used CD8+ T cells sorted from PBMCs, obtained less than 6 days after the first yellow fever vaccination. The TCR originated in a man younger than 35 who received the YFV17D yellow fever vaccine.

DNA of the CDR3: TGCGCCAGCAGCCACATAGCCAGTACGCAGTATTTT. It encodes CASSHIASTQYF. The chain recombines TRBV4-1 with TRBJ2-3; no definite D call. This CDR3 contains 12 residues. Germline V gives CDR1 MGHRA, CDR2 YSYEKL. With 3 bases removed from V and 8 bases from J, the gap between germline ends came to 9 bases.